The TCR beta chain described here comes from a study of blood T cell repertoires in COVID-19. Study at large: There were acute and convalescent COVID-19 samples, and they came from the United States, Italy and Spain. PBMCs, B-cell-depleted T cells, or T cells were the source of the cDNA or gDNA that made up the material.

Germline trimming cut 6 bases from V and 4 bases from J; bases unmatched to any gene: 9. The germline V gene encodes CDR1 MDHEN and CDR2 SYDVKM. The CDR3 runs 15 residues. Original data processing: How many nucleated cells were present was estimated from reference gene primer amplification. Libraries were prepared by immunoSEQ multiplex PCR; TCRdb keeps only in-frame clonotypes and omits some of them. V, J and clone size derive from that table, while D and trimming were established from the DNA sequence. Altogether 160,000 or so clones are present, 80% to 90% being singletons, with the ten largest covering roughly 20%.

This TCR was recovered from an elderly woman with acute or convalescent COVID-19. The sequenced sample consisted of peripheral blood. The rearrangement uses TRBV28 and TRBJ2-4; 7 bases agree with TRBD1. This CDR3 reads CASSPFRDRKNIQYF. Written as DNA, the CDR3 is TGTGCCAGCAGCCCGTTCCGGGACAGAAAAAACATTCAGTACTTC.